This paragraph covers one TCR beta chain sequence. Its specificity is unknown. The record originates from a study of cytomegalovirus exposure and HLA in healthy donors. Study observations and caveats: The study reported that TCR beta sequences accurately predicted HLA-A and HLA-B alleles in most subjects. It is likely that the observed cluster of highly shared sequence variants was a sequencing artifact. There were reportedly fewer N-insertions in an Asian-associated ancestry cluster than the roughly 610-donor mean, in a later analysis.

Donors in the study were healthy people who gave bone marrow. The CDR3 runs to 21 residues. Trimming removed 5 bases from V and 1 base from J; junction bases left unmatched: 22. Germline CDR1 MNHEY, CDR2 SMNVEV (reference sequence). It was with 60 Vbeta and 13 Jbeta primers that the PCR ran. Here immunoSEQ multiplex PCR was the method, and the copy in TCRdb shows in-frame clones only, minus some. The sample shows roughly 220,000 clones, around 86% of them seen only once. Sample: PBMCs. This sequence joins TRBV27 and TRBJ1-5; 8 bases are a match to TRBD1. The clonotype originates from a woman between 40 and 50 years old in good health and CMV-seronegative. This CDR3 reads CASSPYLTGTGSSPSNQPQHF. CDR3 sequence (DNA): TGTGCCAGCAGTCCGTACCTGACCGGGACAGGAAGCTCTCCAAGCAATCAGCCCCAGCATTTT.